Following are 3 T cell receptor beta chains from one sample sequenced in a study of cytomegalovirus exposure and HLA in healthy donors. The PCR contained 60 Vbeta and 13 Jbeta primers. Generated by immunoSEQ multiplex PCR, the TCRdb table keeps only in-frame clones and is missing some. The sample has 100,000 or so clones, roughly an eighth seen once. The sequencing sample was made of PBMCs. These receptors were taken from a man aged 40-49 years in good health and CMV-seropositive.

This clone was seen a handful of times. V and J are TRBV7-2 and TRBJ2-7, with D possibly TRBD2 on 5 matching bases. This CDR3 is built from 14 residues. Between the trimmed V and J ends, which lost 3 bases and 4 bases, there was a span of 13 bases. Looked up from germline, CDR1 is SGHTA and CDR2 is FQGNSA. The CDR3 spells CASSFFPGEYEQYF. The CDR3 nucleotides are TGTGCCAGCAGCTTTTTCCCCGGGGAATACGAGCAGTACTTC.

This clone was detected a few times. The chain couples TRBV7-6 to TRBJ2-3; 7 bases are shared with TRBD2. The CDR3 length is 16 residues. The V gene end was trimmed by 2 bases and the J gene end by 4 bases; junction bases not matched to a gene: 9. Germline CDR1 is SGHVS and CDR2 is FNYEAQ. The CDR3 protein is CASSLRGGTYADTQYF. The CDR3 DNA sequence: TGTGCCAGCAGCTTAAGGGGAGGGACTTATGCAGATACGCAGTATTTT.

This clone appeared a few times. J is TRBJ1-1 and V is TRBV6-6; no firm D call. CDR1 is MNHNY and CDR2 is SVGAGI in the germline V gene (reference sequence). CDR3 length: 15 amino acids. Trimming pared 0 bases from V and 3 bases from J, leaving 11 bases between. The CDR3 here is CASSYSQVMDTEAFF. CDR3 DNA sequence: TGTGCCAGCAGTTACTCGCAGGTGATGGACACTGAAGCTTTCTTT.